Listed here is a single T cell receptor (beta chain). Its target is not known. These data come from a study of early T cells in non-severe SARS-CoV-2 infection. Study summary: With bulk RNA from unsorted whole blood as input, sequencing yielded unpaired chains.

V lost 5 bases, J lost 4 bases, and 3 bases stayed unmatched. Germline values: CDR1 MNHEY, CDR2 SVGAGI. CDR3 length: 13 residues. The library protocol tagged individual cDNA molecules with unique molecular identifiers. TCRdb recomputed calls from the 5' RACE reads with MiXCR, one row per CDR3 protein. The data contain approximately 69,000 distinct CDR3 sequences, over 10% of them seen just once; the ten biggest clones take up about 2.5%. Study-level results: The study's VDJdb matching favored anti-spike CD8 responses and missed private and CD4 specificities.

The rearrangement links TRBV6-5 to TRBJ2-3; 7 bases line up with TRBD1. This clonotype was sampled from an adult who was a healthcare worker with PCR-confirmed SARS-CoV-2 infection or an uninfected control (not recorded which). The sequenced sample was whole blood, obtained at baseline. The CDR3 reads CASSRGGADTQYF. In nucleotides, the CDR3 is TGTGCCAGCAGTAGAGGGGGCGCAGATACGCAGTATTTT.